Described below is a single TCR beta chain sequence and its context. This entry is derived from a study of blood T cell repertoires in COVID-19. The germline V gene has CDR1 GTSNPN and CDR2 SVGIG (reference sequence). This CDR3 has 15 residues. The ends were cut back, 1 base at V and 1 base at J, with 13 bases in the middle. Authors' methods: Estimation of nucleated cell counts was performed using reference gene primer amplification. Profiling relied on immunoSEQ multiplex PCR, and the TCRdb table lists in-frame clones only, not all of them. V and J calls plus clone size are reproduced from that table; the DNA served to infer D and trimming. The profile shows approximately 150,000 clones, roughly 81% of them singletons.

This sequence joins TRBV30 and TRBJ1-1, with D possibly matching TRBD1 (5 bases). The source is a human donor with acute or convalescent COVID-19. The donor label of this sample is uncertain. Material: peripheral blood. CDR3 loop: CAWSDTKTANTEAFF. The CDR3 nucleotides read TGTGCCTGGAGTGACACTAAGACAGCGAACACTGAAGCTTTCTTT.